The 11 T cell receptor beta chains in this list originate from one sample, sequenced in a study of blood T cell repertoires in COVID-19. Assay: immunoSEQ multiplex PCR; the TCRdb copy retains only in-frame clones and omits some. The table shows a few hundred thousand clones, with 87% occurring only once. The specimen was peripheral blood. The receptors derive from a man younger than 35 with active or convalescent COVID-19.

This clone occurred once. The J gene is TRBJ1-2, the V gene TRBV29-1; 7 nucleotides agree with TRBD1. V lost 6 bases and J lost 6; bases outside the gene matches: 13. Germline V gene sequence: CDR1 SQVTM, CDR2 ANQGSEA. This CDR3 has 14 residues. The CDR3, as DNA: TGCAGCGTCCAGGGGGGAGACTATCTTAATGGCTACACCTTC. Protein product: CSVQGGDYLNGYTF.

This clone was seen once. CDR3 DNA sequence: TGTGCCAGCAGCCAAGCGGATCGGGAGAATCGCAATGAGCAGTTCTTC. The encoded protein is CASSQADRENRNEQFF. The chain links TRBV4-2 to TRBJ2-1; D is possibly TRBD2 (6 bases). The V and J ends lost 1 base and 6 bases respectively, with 16 bases between them. The CDR3 sequence is 16 residues long. Germline V gives CDR1 LGHNA, CDR2 YNFKEQ.

Notes on this clone: Additional DNA sequences in this sample encode the identical CDR3. V usage is TRBV18 and J usage is TRBJ2-3, with unresolved D. The CDR3 consists of 14 residues. Germline V CDR1 and CDR2: KGHSH, LQKENI. The V end was cut by 6 bases, the J end by 1 base, with 11 bases between. CDR3 bases: TGTGCCAGCTCCCCGAGCCGGGGCACAGATACGCAGTATTTT. Translation: CASSPSRGTDTQYF.

This sequence joins TRBV7-2 and TRBJ1-5, with a tentative D call TRBD1 (5 bases). From germline, CDR1 is SGHTA and CDR2 FQGNSA. The V end lost 2 bases, the J end lost 3 bases, and 14 bases lay between the germline ends. The CDR3 has 16 residues. The CDR3: CASSLRTITLNQPQHF. The CDR3 coding sequence is TGTGCCAGCAGCTTAAGGACAATAACTCTCAATCAGCCCCAGCATTTT.

This clone was seen a handful of times. V usage is TRBV4-2 and J usage is TRBJ2-7; 9 nucleotides agree with TRBD2. The V segment lost 0 bases and the J segment 5 bases; nucleotides outside the gene matches: 8. The CDR3 covers 16 residues. The germline CDR1 and CDR2 sequences are LGHNA and YNFKEQ. The CDR3 sequence: CASSQEGTSKFHEQYF. The CDR3 nucleotides read TGTGCCAGCAGCCAAGAGGGGACTAGCAAGTTCCACGAGCAGTACTTC.

The J gene is TRBJ2-3, the V gene TRBV30; D is possibly TRBD1 or TRBD2 (9 bases each). The CDR3 is 24 amino acids. Germline CDR1 is GTSNPN and CDR2 is SVGIG (reference sequence). Trimming cost V 4 bases and J 2 bases, with 43 bases left between them. CDR3 in DNA: TGTGCCTGGATCTACAGGGGGCAGTTCGAGCTAGCGGGATCCCTGGGAATCCACACAGATACGCAGTATTTT. Translation: CAWIYRGQFELAGSLGIHTDTQYF. The entire variable domain, with the rest obtained from reference TRBV30 and TRBJ2-3, is as follows: SQTIHQWPATLVQPVGSPLSLECTVEGTSNPNLYWYRQAAGRGLQLLFYSVGIGQISSEVPQNLSASRPQDRQFILSSKKLLLSDSGFYLCAWIYRGQFELAGSLGIHTDTQYFGPGTRLTVL.

The chain joins TRBV5-5 to TRBJ2-5; TRBD1 aligns across 7 bases. Germline trimming cut 4 bases from V and 2 bases from J; bases unmatched to any gene: 11. The CDR3 is made up of 16 amino acids. Germline V gene lookup returns CDR1 SGHKS and CDR2 YYEKEE (reference sequence). In nucleotides, the CDR3 is TGTGCCAGCAGCCCAGGGACAGCTTTTTCTCAAGAGACCCAGTACTTC. It yields the protein CASSPGTAFSQETQYF. The full variable domain, with the rest looked up from reference TRBV5-5 and TRBJ2-5, is DAGVTQSPTHLIKTRGQQVTLRCSPISGHKSVSWYQQVLGQGPQFIFQYYEKEERGRGNFPDRFSARQFPNYSSELNVNALLLGDSALYLCASSPGTAFSQETQYFGPGTRLLVL.

The chain carries TRBV27 and TRBJ1-6, with 9 bases fitting TRBD1. The V gene end was trimmed by 6 bases and the J gene end by 8 bases; junction bases not matched to a gene: 11. Germline V gene sequence: CDR1 MNHEY, CDR2 SMNVEV (reference sequence). This CDR3 contains 16 residues. CDR3 protein: CASRIFPGQGYSPLHF. The CDR3 nucleotides are TGTGCCAGCAGGATATTCCCGGGACAGGGTTATTCACCCCTCCACTTT.

This sequence joins TRBV18 and TRBJ2-7; D is possibly TRBD2 (6 bases). The CDR3 has 16 amino acids. V lost 3 bases, J lost 5 bases, and 20 bases lay in between. In germline, CDR1 is KGHSH, CDR2 LQKENI. CDR3 sequence reads: CASSPLEGTKSHEQYF. In DNA form, the CDR3 reads TGTGCCAGCTCACCGTTGGAGGGAACAAAAAGCCACGAGCAGTACTTC.

This clone was seen a few times. The chain uses TRBV14 and TRBJ2-5, with D perhaps TRBD1 (5 bases). The CDR3 is made up of 16 amino acids. V lost 1 base and J lost 0, with 12 bases in between. The germline V gene has CDR1 SGHDN and CDR2 FVKESK. The CDR3 coding sequence is TGTGCCAGCAGCCAAGGGGTGACAGAGTACCAAGAGACCCAGTACTTC. Translation gives CASSQGVTEYQETQYF.

This chain connects TRBV21-1 to TRBJ2-1; the table's D gene call, TRBD2, was not cross checked with the DNA. TRBV21-1 is an annotated pseudogene. CDR3 size: 16 residues. The CDR3 DNA is TGTGCCAGCAGCATCCGGTCTAGCGCGCCCTACAATGAGCAGTTCTTC. It translates to CASSIRSSAPYNEQFF.